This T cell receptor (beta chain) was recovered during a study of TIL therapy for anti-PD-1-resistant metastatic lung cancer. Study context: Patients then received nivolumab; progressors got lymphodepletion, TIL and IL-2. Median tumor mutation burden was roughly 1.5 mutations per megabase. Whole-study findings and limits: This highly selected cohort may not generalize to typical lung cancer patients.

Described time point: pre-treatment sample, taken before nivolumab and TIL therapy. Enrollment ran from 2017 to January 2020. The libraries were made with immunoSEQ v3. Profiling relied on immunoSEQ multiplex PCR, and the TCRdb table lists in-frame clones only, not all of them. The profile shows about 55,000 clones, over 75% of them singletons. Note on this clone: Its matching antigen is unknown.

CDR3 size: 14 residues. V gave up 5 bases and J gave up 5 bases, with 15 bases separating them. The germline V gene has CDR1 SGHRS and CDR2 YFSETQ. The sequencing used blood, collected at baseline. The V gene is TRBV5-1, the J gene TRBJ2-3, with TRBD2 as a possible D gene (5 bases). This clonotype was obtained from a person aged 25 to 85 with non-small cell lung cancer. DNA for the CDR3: TGCGCCAGCAGTTATTCGACGGGGAGAGATACGCAGTATTTT. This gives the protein CASSYSTGRDTQYF.